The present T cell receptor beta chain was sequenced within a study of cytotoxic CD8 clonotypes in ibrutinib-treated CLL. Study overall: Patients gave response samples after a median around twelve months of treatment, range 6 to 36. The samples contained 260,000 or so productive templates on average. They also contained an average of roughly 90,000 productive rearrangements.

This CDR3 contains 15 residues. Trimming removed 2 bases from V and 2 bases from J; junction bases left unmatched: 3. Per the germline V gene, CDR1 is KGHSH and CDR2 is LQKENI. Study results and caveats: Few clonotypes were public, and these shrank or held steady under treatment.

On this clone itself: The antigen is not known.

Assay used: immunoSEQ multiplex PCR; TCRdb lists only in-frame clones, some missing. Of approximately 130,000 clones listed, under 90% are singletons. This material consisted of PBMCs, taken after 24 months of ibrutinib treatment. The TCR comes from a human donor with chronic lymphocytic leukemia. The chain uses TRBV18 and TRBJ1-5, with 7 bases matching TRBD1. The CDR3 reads CASSPKGAGNQPQHF. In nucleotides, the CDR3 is TGTGCCAGCTCACCAAAGGGGGCGGGCAATCAGCCCCAGCATTTT.